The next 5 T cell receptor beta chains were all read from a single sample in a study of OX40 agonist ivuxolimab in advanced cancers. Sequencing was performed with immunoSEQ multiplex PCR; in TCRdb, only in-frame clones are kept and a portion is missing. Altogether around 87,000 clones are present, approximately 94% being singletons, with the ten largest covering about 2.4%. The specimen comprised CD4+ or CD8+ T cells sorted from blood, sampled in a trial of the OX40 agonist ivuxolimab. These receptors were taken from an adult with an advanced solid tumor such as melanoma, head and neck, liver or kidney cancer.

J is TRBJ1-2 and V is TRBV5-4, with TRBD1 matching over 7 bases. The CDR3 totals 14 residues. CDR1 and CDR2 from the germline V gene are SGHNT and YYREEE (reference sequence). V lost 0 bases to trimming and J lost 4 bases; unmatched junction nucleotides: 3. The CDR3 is CASSLEQGIYGYTF. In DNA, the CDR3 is TGTGCCAGCAGCTTGGAACAGGGGATCTATGGCTACACCTTC. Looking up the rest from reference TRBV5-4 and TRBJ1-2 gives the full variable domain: ETGVTQSPTHLIKTRGQQVTLRCSSQSGHNTVSWYQQALGQGPQFIFQYYREEENGRGNFPPRFSGLQFPNYSSELNVNALELDDSALYLCASSLEQGIYGYTFGSGTRLTVV.

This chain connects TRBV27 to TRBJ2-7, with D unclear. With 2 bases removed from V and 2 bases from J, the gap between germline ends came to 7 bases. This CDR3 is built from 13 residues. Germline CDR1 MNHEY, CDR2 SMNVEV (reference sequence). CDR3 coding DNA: TGTGCCAGCAGTTTAGGATCAACCTACGAGCAGTACTTC. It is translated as CASSLGSTYEQYF.

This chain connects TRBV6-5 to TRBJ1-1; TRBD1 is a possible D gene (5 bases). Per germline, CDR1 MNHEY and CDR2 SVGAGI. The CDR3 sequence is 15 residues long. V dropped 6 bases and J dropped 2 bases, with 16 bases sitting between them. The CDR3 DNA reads TGTGCCAGCAGCTTCGACCCTGACAGAAACACTGAAGCTTTCTTT. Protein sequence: CASSFDPDRNTEAFF.

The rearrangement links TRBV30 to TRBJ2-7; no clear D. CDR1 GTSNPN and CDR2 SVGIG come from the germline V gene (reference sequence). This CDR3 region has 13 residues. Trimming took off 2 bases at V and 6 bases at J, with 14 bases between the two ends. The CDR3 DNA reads TGTGCCTGGAGTCCAGGCCCTCCCGTCGAGCAGTACTTC. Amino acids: CAWSPGPPVEQYF.

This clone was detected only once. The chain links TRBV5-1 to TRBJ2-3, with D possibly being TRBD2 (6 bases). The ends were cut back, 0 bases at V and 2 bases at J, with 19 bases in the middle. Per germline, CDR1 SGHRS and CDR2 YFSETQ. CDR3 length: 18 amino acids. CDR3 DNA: TGCGCCAGCAGCTTGGCCGCGGGGTCCTTTGATAACACAGATACGCAGTATTTT. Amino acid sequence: CASSLAAGSFDNTDTQYF.